The T cell receptor beta chain described here comes from a study of molecular identifiers for immune sequencing clone quantification. Overall study results and limits: Detecting spiked Jurkat TCR RNA from one cell among more than 750,000 naive cells was reportedly possible. The share of molecules held by clones above 20 RNA copies was over 98% in effector cells and under 1% in naive cells.

This clonotype occurred many times. Its antigen is not known. V lost 7 bases and J lost 0, with 12 bases in between. Per the germline V gene, CDR1 is LGHNT and CDR2 is FRNRAP. The CDR3 spans 14 residues. MiXCR, applied by TCRdb to the PCR reads, yields one record per CDR3 protein. Of 600,000 to 650,000 distinct CDR3 sequences detected, roughly 21% appear once; the ten largest clones hold roughly 0.83%. This chain uses TRBV12-5 with TRBJ1-1; TRBD1 is a possible D gene (5 bases). Material for sequencing was naive CD8+ T cells from blood, with Jurkat cell RNA spiked in. The subset is: FACS-sorted CD8+CD4-CCR7+CD45RA+ naive T cells. The receptor was derived from a human donor in good health. Some libraries in this study had Jurkat cell RNA spiked in. CDR3 coding DNA: TGTGCTAGTGCGTGGGGCCAGATGAACACTGAAGCTTTCTTT. The encoded protein is CASAWGQMNTEAFF.